This TCR beta chain comes out of a study of PD-1 blockade in classical Hodgkin lymphoma. Study-wide context: Patients were given intravenous nivolumab, 3 mg/kg, every 2 weeks.

The assay was immunoSEQ multiplex PCR, and TCRdb's table has in-frame clones only and misses some. The sample contains fewer than 30,000 clones, around 88% of which appear only once. Details on this clone: Antigen: not known.

Every patient was affected by relapse after autologous stem cell transplantation, while exposure to brentuximab vedotin was not uniform. Magnetic negative selection was used to purify CD8+ T cells from thawed PBMCs. Study-wide results and limits: TCR diversity rose significantly by C4D1 in CD4+ but not CD8+ cells. Exclusion covered patients beginning nivolumab under 1 year post-ASCT. Whoever responded completely had baseline diversity much like that seen in newly diagnosed patients.

V trimming: 0 bases; J trimming: 7 bases; junction bases outside the gene matches: 10. Germline lookup yields CDR1 LGHNA and CDR2 YNFKEQ. The CDR3 runs 16 residues. This chain connects TRBV4-2 to TRBJ1-2; TRBD1 aligns across 8 bases. The source is a human donor with classical Hodgkin lymphoma. Specimen: CD8+ T cells from blood, collected at baseline. The CDR3 DNA follows: TGTGCCAGCAGCCAAGACCCAGGGCAGGGGGCCTCTGGCTACACCTTC. Encoded protein: CASSQDPGQGASGYTF.